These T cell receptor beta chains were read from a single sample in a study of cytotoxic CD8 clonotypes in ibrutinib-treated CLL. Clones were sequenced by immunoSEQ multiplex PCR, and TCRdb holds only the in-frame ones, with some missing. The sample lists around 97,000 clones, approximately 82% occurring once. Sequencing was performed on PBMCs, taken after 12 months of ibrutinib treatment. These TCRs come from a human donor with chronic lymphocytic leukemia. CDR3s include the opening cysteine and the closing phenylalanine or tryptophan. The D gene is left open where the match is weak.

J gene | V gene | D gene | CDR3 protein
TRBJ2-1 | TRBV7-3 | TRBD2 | CASSFGGLNEQFF
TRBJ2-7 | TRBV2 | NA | CASTVSSGPGEQYF
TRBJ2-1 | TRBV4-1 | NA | CASSPGRGFDEQFF
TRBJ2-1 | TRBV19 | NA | CASSRKSVDEQFF
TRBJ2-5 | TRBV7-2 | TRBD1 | CASSLALTGTGGRRETQYF
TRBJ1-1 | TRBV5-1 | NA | CASAQGLMNTEAFF
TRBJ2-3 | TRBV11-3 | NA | CASSLKADTQYF
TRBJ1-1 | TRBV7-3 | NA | CASSLLGENTEAFF
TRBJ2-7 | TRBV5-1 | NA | CASSLSGDNYEQYF
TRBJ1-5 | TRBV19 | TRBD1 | CASNTGDQPQHF
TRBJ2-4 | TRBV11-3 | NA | CASSLEPRFENIQYF
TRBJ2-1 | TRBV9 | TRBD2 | CASSARLAGGINSNEQFF
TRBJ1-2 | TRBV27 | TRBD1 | CASRTGQGNYGYTF
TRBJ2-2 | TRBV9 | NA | CASSVTREGTTGELFF
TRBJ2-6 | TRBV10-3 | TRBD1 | CAISVGQGAGANVLTF
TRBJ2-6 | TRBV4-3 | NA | CASSQGRGGANVLTF
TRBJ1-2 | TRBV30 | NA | CAWTVPGRYGYTF
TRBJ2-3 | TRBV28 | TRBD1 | CASRTGADTQYF
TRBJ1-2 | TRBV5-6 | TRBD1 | CASFEQGNYGYTF
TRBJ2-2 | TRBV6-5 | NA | CASSYSYSRETGELFF
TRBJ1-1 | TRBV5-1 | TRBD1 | CASSLQGALNTEAFF
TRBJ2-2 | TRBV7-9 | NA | CASSLFTNRENTGELFF
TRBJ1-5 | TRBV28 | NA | CAVQVGNQPQHF
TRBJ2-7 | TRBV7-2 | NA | CASSLAGGTSFYEQYF
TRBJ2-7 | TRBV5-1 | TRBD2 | CASSEAGWSYEQYF
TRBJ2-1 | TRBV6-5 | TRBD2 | CASISASGGPEQFF
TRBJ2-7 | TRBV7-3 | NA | CASSLIKAGSYEQYF
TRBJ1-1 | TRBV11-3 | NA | CASSHQGGAFF
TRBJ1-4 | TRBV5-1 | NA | CASSFNDRPNEKLFF
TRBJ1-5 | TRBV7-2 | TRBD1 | CASSLRTGDNQPQHF
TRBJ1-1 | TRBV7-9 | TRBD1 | CASRPGGVNTEAFF
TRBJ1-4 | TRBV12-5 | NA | CASGLKPPGGGGEKLFF
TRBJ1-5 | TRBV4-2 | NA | CASSLTYSPEGNQPQHF
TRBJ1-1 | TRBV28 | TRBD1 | CASSLAGTGNTEAFF
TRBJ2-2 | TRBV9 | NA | CASSVVVADNTGELFF